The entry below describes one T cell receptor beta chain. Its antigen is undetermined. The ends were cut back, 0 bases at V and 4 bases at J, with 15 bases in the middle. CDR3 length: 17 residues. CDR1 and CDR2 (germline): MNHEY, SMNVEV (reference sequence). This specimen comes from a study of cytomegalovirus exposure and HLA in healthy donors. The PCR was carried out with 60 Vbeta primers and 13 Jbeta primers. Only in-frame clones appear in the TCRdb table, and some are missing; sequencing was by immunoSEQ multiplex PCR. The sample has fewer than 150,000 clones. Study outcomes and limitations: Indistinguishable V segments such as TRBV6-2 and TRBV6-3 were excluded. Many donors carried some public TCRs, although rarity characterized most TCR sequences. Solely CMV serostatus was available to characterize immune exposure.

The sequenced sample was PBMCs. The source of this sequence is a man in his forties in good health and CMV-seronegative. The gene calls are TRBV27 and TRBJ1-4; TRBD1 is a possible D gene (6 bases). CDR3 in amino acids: CASSLSKDSGGNEKLFF. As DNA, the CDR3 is TGTGCCAGCAGTTTATCCAAGGACAGCGGGGGTAATGAAAAACTGTTTTTT.